The sequence of this T cell receptor (beta chain) was determined in a study of blood T cells in healthy people across ages. Study-wide results and limits: Strong correlation was found linking TCR beta diversity to naive T cell percentage. One million T cells yielded diversity estimates that were considered underestimates. The donors' CMV status was not determined, possibly confounding changes in expanded clonotypes.

With a J-beta primer mix and a sample-barcoded 5' primer, a second PCR ran 7 to 11 cycles. The yield of each sample was at least 2.5 million CDR3-containing paired-end reads. TCRdb independently ran MiXCR on the 5' RACE reads; one entry per CDR3 protein. This table has about 900,000 distinct CDR3 sequences, under 80% appearing once. The CDR3 has 15 amino acids. V gave up 0 bases and J gave up 13 bases, with 20 bases separating them. In germline, CDR1 is SGHRS, CDR2 YFSETQ. Comments on this clonotype: Its cognate antigen is unknown.

The source is a man aged 30 to 39 in good health. V and J are TRBV5-1 and TRBJ2-4; no reliable D call. The source material was blood. CDR3 in DNA: TGCGCCAGCAGCTTGGCCCAGTTGTCGGTGGGTGAGCAGTACTTC. It is translated as CASSLAQLSVGEQYF.